Listed here is a single T cell receptor (beta chain). Its antigen is undetermined. Sequenced by immunoSEQ multiplex PCR; TCRdb stores in-frame clones only, minus some. The sample has approximately 110,000 clones, around 94% seen once; the top ten hold approximately 1.2%. The sample belongs to a study of cytomegalovirus exposure and HLA in healthy donors. Overall study: In a later analysis, it was reported that the approximately 110 validation repertoires had been produced on the same platform as the 700 or so repertoires belonging to the first cohort.

From germline, CDR1 is MDHEN and CDR2 SYDVKM. The CDR3 is 11 amino acids. Trimming pared 10 bases from V and 6 bases from J, leaving 13 bases between. Whole-study findings and limits: In vitro data verified three CMV-associated chains as specific for CMV antigens. Altogether, 160 or so TCR beta chains were recorded as cytomegalovirus-associated. Later, an analysis found that TCR clusters from the first cohort tended to co-occur in the 120 or so validation repertoires.

The source is a woman younger than 35 in good health and CMV-seronegative. Material: PBMCs. The chain links TRBV28 to TRBJ2-7, with unresolved D. CDR3 region: CATTRRSEQYF. The DNA for the CDR3 is TGTGCCACGACCCGCCGGAGCGAGCAGTACTTC.